The 20 T cell receptor beta chains listed next were all sequenced from one sample in a study of identical twins. TCRdb re-analysed the 5' RACE reads in MiXCR, keeping a single row per CDR3 protein. The sample lists 1.5 million to 2 million distinct CDR3 sequences, under 35% occurring once. The sequenced sample was cord blood. Receptors originate from a newborn girl in good health.

This clonotype was counted only a few times. The chain carries TRBV7-8 and TRBJ2-3, with D uncertain. The CDR3 is made up of 15 amino acids. Germline CDR1 reads SGHVS; CDR2 reads FQNEAQ. Trimming pared 5 bases from V and 3 bases from J, leaving 15 bases between. The CDR3 spells CASSVRPGGTDTQYF. Here the CDR3 DNA reads TGTGCCAGCAGCGTACGGCCCGGTGGGACAGATACGCAGTATTTT.

The V call is TRBV7-9, the J call TRBJ1-1; D gene uncertain. The CDR3 contains 16 residues. The germline CDR1 and CDR2 sequences are SEHNR and FQNEAQ (reference sequence). V dropped 5 bases and J dropped 0 bases, with 16 bases sitting between them. Here the CDR3 reads CASSPIPSFMNTEAFF. The CDR3 coding sequence is TGTGCCAGCAGCCCTATTCCGAGTTTTATGAACACTGAAGCTTTCTTT. The full variable domain, with the rest looked up from reference TRBV7-9 and TRBJ1-1, is DTGVSQNPRHKITKRGQNVTFRCDPISEHNRLYWYRQTLGQGPEFLTYFQNEAQLEKSRLLSDRFSAERPKGSFSTLEIQRTEQGDSAMYLCASSPIPSFMNTEAFFGQGTRLTVV.

This clonotype was seen a few times. This sequence joins TRBV2 and TRBJ2-5; 8 positions agree with TRBD2. CDR3 length: 12 residues. The germline gives CDR1 SNHLY, CDR2 FYNNEI. J gave up 6 bases and V 8 bases, and 5 bases lay outside the gene matches. The CDR3, as DNA: TGTGCCAGCGCGGGGGGCCGGAAGACCCAGTACTTC. It codes for CASAGGRKTQYF.

This chain joins TRBV6-6 and TRBJ1-3, with a possible D match to TRBD1 (6 bases). Trimming left V 5 bases short and J 1 base short, with 15 bases between. The CDR3 is 16 residues long. Germline CDR1 reads MNHNY; CDR2 reads SVGAGI (reference sequence). The CDR3 region is CASSPNLRGSGNTIYF. CDR3 coding DNA: TGTGCCAGCAGTCCTAACCTCAGGGGATCTGGAAACACCATATATTTT.

This clonotype was observed a handful of times. V gene TRBV28 combines with J gene TRBJ2-7, with D perhaps assigned TRBD1 or TRBD2 (6 bases each). The CDR3 spans 15 residues. V was cut by 1 base and J by 5 bases, with 15 bases left in between. Germline CDR1 MDHEN, CDR2 SYDVKM. CDR3 DNA: TGTGCCAGCAGTTTATCGGGGGCAGCTTTGAACGAGCAGTACTTC. Translated: CASSLSGAALNEQYF.

This clonotype was found once. For the CDR3, the DNA is TGTGTCGGCAGCCCCGGCTGGGCCTATGGCTACACCTTC. It yields the protein CVGSPGWAYGYTF. J is TRBJ1-2 and V is TRBV7-2; D is undetermined. Germline values: CDR1 SGHTA, CDR2 FQGNSA. This CDR3 is 13 amino acids long.

Comments on this clonotype: One end of the junction varies from germline; a read error may be responsible. The rearrangement links TRBV20-1 to TRBJ2-1; TRBD1 is a possible D gene (5 bases). The CDR3 is 15 residues long. Germline V lookup: CDR1 DFQATT, CDR2 SNEGSKA (reference sequence). CDR3 sequence: CSARELRLRGNGQFF. CDR3 bases: TGCAGTGCTAGAGAACTCCGGTTAAGGGGCAATGGGCAGTTCTTC.

This clonotype appeared a few times. The chain employs TRBV11-2 and TRBJ2-4; TRBD2 agrees at 12 bases. The V and J ends lost 2 bases and 3 bases, in that order; junction bases with no gene match: 8. The CDR3 spans 18 residues. Germline V gene sequence: CDR1 SGHAT, CDR2 FQNNGV. The CDR3 reads CASSLFRLAGADKNIQYF. In nucleotides, the CDR3 is TGTGCCAGCAGCTTATTTCGACTAGCGGGGGCCGACAAAAACATTCAGTACTTC.

The chain employs TRBV20-1 and TRBJ1-5; tentative D call: TRBD1 (5 bases). CDR3 length: 14 amino acids. Germline CDR1 reads DFQATT; CDR2 reads SNEGSKA (reference sequence). Trimming pared 3 bases from V and 3 bases from J, leaving 12 bases between. CDR3 DNA sequence: TGCAGTGCTAGGTCCCCGACAGCCAATCAGCCCCAGCATTTT. This encodes CSARSPTANQPQHF.

J is TRBJ1-1 and V is TRBV12-3 or TRBV12-4; 7 bases are shared with TRBD1. The V segment lost 11 bases and the J segment 0 bases; nucleotides outside the gene matches: 6. This CDR3 region has 13 residues. CDR3 protein: CAGQTGMNTEAFF. CDR3 nucleotide sequence: TGTGCCGGCCAGACAGGGATGAACACTGAAGCTTTCTTT.

This clonotype was counted between two and nine times. The chain has TRBV20-1 and TRBJ1-2; 9 bases line up with TRBD1. The CDR3 extends over 14 amino acids. Trimming took 7 bases from V and 0 from J; bases not matched to a gene: 6. Germline lookup yields CDR1 DFQATT and CDR2 SNEGSKA (reference sequence). DNA for the CDR3: TGCAGTGTCAGGCGGACAGGGGCTAACTATGGCTACACCTTC. It yields the protein CSVRRTGANYGYTF.

This clonotype was picked up a small number of times. The rearrangement joins TRBV7-8 to TRBJ2-3, with a weak D call TRBD2 (6 bases). Germline lookup yields CDR1 SGHVS and CDR2 FQNEAQ. Trimming shortened V by 2 bases and J by 2 bases, and 11 bases separated the two germline ends. The CDR3 loop spans 15 amino acids. The CDR3: CASSLPRTITDTQYF. For the CDR3, the DNA is TGTGCCAGCAGCTTACCCCGGACTATCACAGATACGCAGTATTTT.

This clonotype appeared a few times. The chain couples TRBV28 to TRBJ1-1; TRBD1 agrees at 8 bases. Trimming removed 4 bases from V and 5 bases from J; junction bases left unmatched: 12. There are 16 residues in the CDR3. Germline V gene lookup returns CDR1 MDHEN and CDR2 SYDVKM. The CDR3 DNA sequence: TGTGCCAGCAGTTCCGCCGGGACAGGTACGCGGACTGAAGCTTTCTTT. Residues: CASSSAGTGTRTEAFF. Full variable domain (rest looked up from reference TRBV28 and TRBJ1-1): DVKVTQSSRYLVKRTGEKVFLECVQDMDHENMFWYRQDPGLGLRLIYFSYDVKMKEKGDIPEGYSVSREKKERFSLILESASTNQTSMYLCASSSAGTGTRTEAFFGQGTRLTVV.

This sequence joins TRBV20-1 and TRBJ2-1, with 7 bases matching TRBD2. After removal of 2 bases from V and 4 bases from J, the junction contained 8 bases not matched to a gene. The CDR3 loop spans 15 amino acids. Germline CDR1 is DFQATT and CDR2 is SNEGSKA (reference sequence). The chain's CDR3 is CSARKASGPYNEQFF. In DNA form, the CDR3 reads TGCAGTGCTAGAAAGGCTAGCGGCCCATACAATGAGCAGTTCTTC.

This clonotype was seen a few times. The chain uses TRBV28 and TRBJ2-1; D may be TRBD2 (5 bases). Between the trimmed V and J ends, which lost 8 bases and 6 bases, there was a span of 14 bases. Germline lookup yields CDR1 MDHEN and CDR2 SYDVKM. This CDR3 has 13 amino acids. CDR3 sequence (DNA): TGTGCCAGCTACCGAAGGGCGGGCAATGAGCAGTTCTTC. Translating gives CASYRRAGNEQFF.

CDR3 sequence (DNA): TGTGCCAGCAGTGAATCCCTAGCGGGGAGGAATACGCAGTATTTT. This codes for CASSESLAGRNTQYF. This chain links TRBV6-1 with TRBJ2-3, with 9 positions matching TRBD2. Germline CDR1 reads MNHNS; CDR2 reads SASEGT. Trimming removed 2 bases from V and 7 bases from J; junction bases left unmatched: 7. The CDR3 runs to 15 residues.

The chain recombines TRBV27 with TRBJ1-2, with 9 bases matching TRBD1. The J segment lost 2 bases and the V segment lost 5 bases, leaving 3 bases of the junction unmatched. CDR1 MNHEY and CDR2 SMNVEV come from the germline V gene (reference sequence). This CDR3 has 14 residues. CDR3 amino acids: CASSRTGENYGYTF. DNA of the CDR3: TGTGCCAGCAGTCGGACAGGGGAGAACTATGGCTACACCTTC.

As to this clonotype: One base away lies a much larger clone, so this may be a sequencing read error. The chain uses TRBV2 and TRBJ2-6, with unresolved D. Germline lookup yields CDR1 SNHLY and CDR2 FYNNEI. This CDR3 is 16 amino acids long. CDR3 bases: TGTGCCAACAGTGAAGGTCGCAGCTCTGGGGCCAACGTCCTGACTTTC. Translating it yields CANSEGRSSGANVLTF.

Remarks on this clonotype: The junction departs from the called germline gene at one end, perhaps through a read error. The rearrangement links TRBV6-6 to TRBJ2-2, with D perhaps being TRBD1 or TRBD2 (5 bases each). Looked up from germline, CDR1 is MNHNY and CDR2 is SVGAGI (reference sequence). This CDR3 contains 17 residues. CDR3 in DNA: TGTGCCAGCGGAGGACGGTCCGGGACGGGCTCCTACAATGAGCAGTTCTTT. Its translation is CASGGRSGTGSYNEQFF.

With respect to this clonotype: A much larger clone lies one base from this, so it may be a read error. The chain has TRBV29-1 and TRBJ1-2; D not certain. This CDR3 has 12 residues. Germline assignment: CDR1 SQVTM and CDR2 ANQGSEA. The CDR3, as DNA: TGCAGCGTCACAGCAGCGAACTATGGCTACATCTTC. Its protein product is CSVTAANYGYIF.